This TCR beta chain was captured by sequencing in a study of cytomegalovirus exposure and HLA in healthy donors. At the level of the study: Sequencing of 150 million to 200 million T cells in an earlier analysis found 100 million or so unique TCR beta sequences.

The PCR contained 60 Vbeta and 13 Jbeta primers. Only in-frame clones appear in the TCRdb table, and some are missing; sequencing was by immunoSEQ multiplex PCR. The sample consists of 95,000 to 150,000 clones, around 80% of them appearing once. This clone was seen only a few times. Germline V gives CDR1 LGHNA, CDR2 YSLEER. Trimming took off 0 bases at V and 1 base at J, with 10 bases between the two ends. This CDR3 has 15 residues. Source material: PBMCs. The rearrangement links TRBV4-3 to TRBJ2-7; perhaps TRBD2 as D (5 bases). This sequence originates from a woman aged 35 to 49 in good health and CMV-seropositive. CDR3 DNA sequence: TGCGCCAGCAGCCAAGAGGTTCAGCGGTCCTACGAGCAGTACTTC. Amino acid sequence: CASSQEVQRSYEQYF.